What follows is one T cell receptor (beta chain) and its context. Every donor, a Caucasian adult, lived in Nashville, Tennessee. Deletions cut 1 base from V and 9 bases from J, with 13 bases between. CDR1 and CDR2 (germline): SGHVS, FNYEAQ. The CDR3 has 13 amino acids. The data originate from a study of shared clonotypes between healthy human individuals. Execution of the assay was at deep level. This table comes from immunoSEQ multiplex PCR, and its TCRdb copy is limited to in-frame clones, with some not included. The sample carries about 2.4 million clones, approximately 94% recorded once. The sequenced sample was naive CD4+ T cells from PBMCs. Stated subset: CD45RA+ positively selected. The chain uses TRBV7-6 and TRBJ2-7; TRBD1 might be the D (5 bases). This TCR came from a man between 18 and 35 years old in good health. Some clones in this sample may be carry-over from other donors' samples. Here the CDR3 DNA reads TGTGCCAGCAGCTTAGAGATAAAGGGGTCGCAGTACTTC. Its translation is CASSLEIKGSQYF.